The next 4 T cell receptor beta chains were all read from a single sample in a study of blood T cell repertoires in COVID-19. Assay used: immunoSEQ multiplex PCR; TCRdb lists only in-frame clones, some missing. The sample contains 250,000 or so clones, roughly 84% of which appear only once. Input material: peripheral blood. These receptors came from a man aged 60-69 years with acute or convalescent COVID-19.

The rearrangement links TRBV7-9 to TRBJ2-3, with D hard to call. This CDR3 has 14 residues. The germline CDR1 and CDR2 sequences are SEHNR and FQNEAQ (reference sequence). V shed 6 bases and J shed 0 bases, with 10 bases lying between them. The CDR3: CASRSLRSTDTQYF. CDR3 in DNA: TGTGCCAGCAGGTCCCTGAGGAGCACAGATACGCAGTATTTT. Together with reference TRBV7-9 and TRBJ2-3, the CDR3 gives the full variable domain: DTGVSQNPRHKITKRGQNVTFRCDPISEHNRLYWYRQTLGQGPEFLTYFQNEAQLEKSRLLSDRFSAERPKGSFSTLEIQRTEQGDSAMYLCASRSLRSTDTQYFGPGTRLTVL.

The chain couples TRBV2 to TRBJ2-1, with 10 bases lining up with TRBD1. Germline CDR1 SNHLY, CDR2 FYNNEI. The CDR3 length is 15 residues. After removal of 1 base from V and 7 bases from J, the junction contained 4 bases not matched to a gene. CDR3 in DNA: TGTGCCAGCAGTGAAGGGGACAGGGGCAAGAATGAGCAGTTCTTC. Its protein is CASSEGDRGKNEQFF.

This rearrangement joins TRBV3-1 (or the pseudogene TRBV3-2) to TRBJ2-7; D perhaps matches TRBD2 (5 bases). V dropped 0 bases and J dropped 4 bases, with 16 bases sitting between them. Germline CDR1 and CDR2: LGHDT and YNNKEL (reference sequence). The CDR3 is made up of 16 amino acids. CDR3 loop: CASSQDMVDGLYEQYF. The CDR3 nucleotides read TGTGCCAGCAGCCAAGACATGGTGGACGGACTGTACGAGCAGTACTTC.

The chain carries TRBV30 and TRBJ2-7; 8 bases agree with TRBD2. V trimming: 4 bases; J trimming: 2 bases; junction bases outside the gene matches: 4. The CDR3 extends over 13 amino acids. CDR1 and CDR2 (germline): GTSNPN, SVGIG (reference sequence). The CDR3, as DNA: TGTGCCTGGACCGGGGGGGCCACCTACGAGCAGTACTTC. Protein product: CAWTGGATYEQYF.